A single sample gave rise to the 20 T cell receptor beta chains below, sequenced in a study of cytomegalovirus exposure and HLA in healthy donors. Primers for the PCR totalled 60 Vbeta and 13 Jbeta. Method: immunoSEQ multiplex PCR; TCRdb's copy keeps in-frame clones and lacks some. The data contain fewer than 130,000 clones, approximately 80% of them singletons. Sequenced material: PBMCs. The receptors shown here come from a female donor in good health and CMV-seropositive.

The chain employs TRBV28 and TRBJ2-7; 9 bases fit TRBD2. Germline values: CDR1 MDHEN, CDR2 SYDVKM. The CDR3 loop spans 15 amino acids. The ends lost 1 base at V and 5 bases at J; junction bases unmatched: 6. The CDR3 loop reads CASSLSGGRGDEQYF. For the CDR3, the DNA is TGTGCCAGCAGTTTATCGGGCGGGAGGGGTGACGAGCAGTACTTC. Looking up the rest from reference TRBV28 and TRBJ2-7 gives the full variable domain: DVKVTQSSRYLVKRTGEKVFLECVQDMDHENMFWYRQDPGLGLRLIYFSYDVKMKEKGDIPEGYSVSREKKERFSLILESASTNQTSMYLCASSLSGGRGDEQYFGPGTRLTVT.

The chain couples TRBV9 to TRBJ2-1; 7 nucleotides line up with TRBD2. The V and J ends lost 4 bases and 8 bases, in that order; junction bases with no gene match: 9. This CDR3 contains 14 residues. CDR1 and CDR2 (germline): SGDLS, YYNGEE. The DNA of the CDR3 is TGTGCCAGCAGCCTAGCGGAACTATACGATGAGCAGTTCTTC. Protein product: CASSLAELYDEQFF.

This chain links TRBV7-9 with TRBJ1-2; 7 bases map to TRBD1. Germline trimming cut 0 bases from V and 6 bases from J; bases unmatched to any gene: 7. This CDR3 comprises 15 residues. Germline assignment: CDR1 SEHNR and CDR2 FQNEAQ (reference sequence). CDR3: CASSLAHFTGDGYTF. CDR3 coding DNA: TGTGCCAGCAGCTTAGCACACTTTACAGGGGATGGCTACACCTTC.

This chain joins TRBV7-2 and TRBJ2-6, with 7 nucleotides matching TRBD1. This CDR3 region has 17 residues. J was trimmed by 2 bases and V by 5 bases; bases with no gene match: 9. Germline V gives CDR1 SGHTA, CDR2 FQGNSA. The CDR3 sequence: CASSLTGVLTGANVLTF. The CDR3 DNA reads TGTGCCAGCAGCCTTACAGGGGTCTTGACTGGGGCCAACGTCCTGACTTTC.

The chain uses TRBV5-1 and TRBJ2-1, with 8 nucleotides matching TRBD2. From germline, CDR1 is SGHRS and CDR2 YFSETQ. The CDR3 sequence is 15 residues long. V shed 0 bases, J shed 2 bases, and the junction held 1 base outside the gene matches. The CDR3, as DNA: TGCGCCAGCAGCTTGGTCGGGGGGGCCTACAATGAGCAGTTCTTC. Protein: CASSLVGGAYNEQFF.

The gene calls are TRBV6-5 and TRBJ2-5; 11 bases agree with TRBD2. The J call is uncertain, as TRBJ2-7 better fits the DNA end. The CDR3 spans 15 residues. CDR1 and CDR2 (germline): MNHEY, SVGAGI. CDR3 nucleotide sequence: TGTGCCAGCAGTTTGGGGACTAGCGGCTCCTACGAGCAGTACTTC. It codes for CASSLGTSGSYEQYF.

Concerning this clone: The identical CDR3 is also encoded by other nucleotide sequences in the sample. V gene TRBV5-1 combines with J gene TRBJ1-4, with TRBD1 matching 10 bases. Trimming at V came to 2 bases and at J to 8 bases, leaving 3 bases not matched to a gene. Germline CDR1 is SGHRS and CDR2 is YFSETQ. CDR3 length: 14 residues. CDR3 DNA: TGCGCCAGCAGCTTAGGACAGGGGGGGGAAAAACTGTTTTTT. This gives the protein CASSLGQGGEKLFF.

V and J are TRBV7-2 and TRBJ2-1; 7 nucleotides align to TRBD1. Germline V gives CDR1 SGHTA, CDR2 FQGNSA. The CDR3 is 16 residues long. The V gene end was trimmed by 5 bases and the J gene end by 9 bases; junction bases not matched to a gene: 16. CDR3 sequence reads: CASSPIPGQSVGEQFF. CDR3 sequence (DNA): TGTGCCAGCAGCCCGATTCCGGGACAGTCAGTCGGTGAGCAGTTCTTC.

With respect to this clone: At one of its ends the junction is not consistent with the germline gene, which may arise from a read error. The chain carries TRBV19 and TRBJ2-2; 10 bases are a match to TRBD2. The CDR3 has 15 residues. Germline CDR1 is LNHDA and CDR2 is SQIVND (reference sequence). The CDR3 DNA sequence: TGTGCCAGCAGTAGACTAGCGGGGAACACCGGGGAGCTGTTTTTT. Its translation: CASSRLAGNTGELFF. The complete variable domain, with remaining parts taken from reference TRBV19 and TRBJ2-2, reads DGGITQSPKYLFRKEGQNVTLSCEQNLNHDAMYWYRQDPGQGLRLIYYSQIVNDFQKGDIAEGYSVSREKKESFPLTVTSAQKNPTAFYLCASSRLAGNTGELFFGEGSRLTVL.

V and J are TRBV4-3 and TRBJ1-3, with D perhaps TRBD1 (6 bases). The CDR3 is made up of 15 amino acids. Germline CDR1 is LGHNA and CDR2 is YSLEER. Trimming left V 4 bases short and J 10 bases short, with 20 bases between. This CDR3 reads CASSPTLLQGRTIYF. The CDR3 DNA sequence: TGCGCCAGCAGCCCGACCCTCCTACAGGGACGGACCATATATTTT.

As DNA, the CDR3 is TGTGCCAGCAGCTGGACAGGGGGCGGCTCCTACGAGCAGTACTTC. Translated: CASSWTGGGSYEQYF. The rearrangement joins TRBV5-4 to TRBJ2-7; 11 bases fit TRBD1. Per germline, CDR1 SGHNT and CDR2 YYREEE (reference sequence). V was pared by 3 bases and J by 0 bases, with 2 bases of the junction left unmatched. CDR3 size: 15 residues.

The rearrangement joins TRBV9 to TRBJ2-3, with 7 bases identical to TRBD2. Germline V CDR1 and CDR2: SGDLS, YYNGEE. Trimming removed 0 bases from V and 3 bases from J; junction bases left unmatched: 4. The CDR3 runs 15 residues. In nucleotides, the CDR3 is TGTGCCAGCAGCGTAGAACCCGGGGGGACAGATACGCAGTATTTT. Residues: CASSVEPGGTDTQYF. The whole variable domain, remainder taken from reference TRBV9 and TRBJ2-3, is DSGVTQTPKHLITATGQRVTLRCSPRSGDLSVYWYQQSLDQGLQFLIQYYNGEERAKGNILERFSAQQFPDLHSELNLSSLELGDSALYFCASSVEPGGTDTQYFGPGTRLTVL.

The V call is TRBV18, the J call TRBJ1-3, with a possible D match to TRBD1 (6 bases). V lost 3 bases to trimming and J lost 2 bases, with 11 bases between them. CDR3 length: 15 residues. Germline V gene lookup returns CDR1 KGHSH and CDR2 LQKENI. CDR3 DNA: TGTGCCAGCTCACCCCTACAGGGACCTGGAAACACCATATATTTT. Protein sequence: CASSPLQGPGNTIYF.

The CDR3 loop is CASSRPGESSYNEQFF. As DNA, the CDR3 is TGTGCCAGCAGCCGTCCGGGGGAGAGCTCCTACAATGAGCAGTTCTTC. This rearrangement joins TRBV11-1 to TRBJ2-1; possibly TRBD2 for D (6 bases). Deletions cut 5 bases from V and 0 bases from J, with 14 bases between. CDR1 SGHAT and CDR2 FQDESV come from the germline V gene (reference sequence). This CDR3 has 16 amino acids.

A remark on this clone: Distinct nucleotide sequences in the sample also encode this CDR3. The CDR3 coding sequence is TGTGCCAGCGAACAGGGGATGAACACTGAAGCTTTCTTT. Its translation: CASEQGMNTEAFF. The gene calls are TRBV7-8 and TRBJ1-1, with TRBD1 identical over 7 bases. Germline CDR1 and CDR2: SGHVS and FQNEAQ. This CDR3 region has 13 residues. Trimming took 8 bases from V and 0 from J; bases not matched to a gene: 3.

CDR3 loop: CASSVDGSAYNEQFF. DNA for the CDR3: TGTGCCAGCAGCGTAGACGGCAGCGCGTACAATGAGCAGTTCTTC. The chain uses TRBV9 and TRBJ2-1; D is unclear. The CDR3 is 15 amino acids. The V gene lost 0 bases and the J gene lost 4 bases, with 11 bases spanning the gap. CDR1 is SGDLS and CDR2 is YYNGEE in the germline V gene.

The V and J genes are TRBV27 and TRBJ2-1; D may be TRBD2 (6 bases). This CDR3 region has 12 residues. Trimming removed 6 bases from V and 13 bases from J, with 16 bases in between. Germline V CDR1 and CDR2: MNHEY, SMNVEV (reference sequence). CDR3 region: CASSLSGLSQFF. DNA of the CDR3: TGTGCCAGCAGCCTATCGGGACTCAGCCAGTTCTTC.

The chain links TRBV5-1 to TRBJ1-1; TRBD1 aligns across 9 bases. Trimming took 4 bases from V and 0 from J; bases not matched to a gene: 10. CDR3 length: 17 residues. The germline CDR1 and CDR2 sequences are SGHRS and YFSETQ. The chain's CDR3 is CASSRVPGQGLNTEAFF. Written as DNA, the CDR3 is TGCGCCAGCAGCCGAGTCCCGGGACAGGGACTGAACACTGAAGCTTTCTTT.

This rearrangement joins TRBV7-2 to TRBJ1-4; 9 positions agree with TRBD1. This CDR3 comprises 13 residues. Per the germline V gene, CDR1 is SGHTA and CDR2 is FQGNSA. J was trimmed by 7 bases and V by 5 bases; bases with no gene match: 2. The CDR3 protein is CASSRDRAEKLFF. CDR3 nucleotide sequence: TGTGCCAGCAGCCGGGACAGGGCTGAAAAACTGTTTTTT.

The rearrangement uses TRBV29-1 and TRBJ2-1; 9 bases line up with TRBD2. The germline V gene encodes CDR1 SQVTM and CDR2 ANQGSEA. The CDR3 has 14 residues. The trim removed 7 bases at V and 4 bases at J, leaving 8 bases unmatched. The CDR3 is CSATTSGFYNEQFF. CDR3 DNA sequence: TGCAGCGCGACCACTAGCGGGTTTTACAATGAGCAGTTCTTC.